A single sample is the source of the 26 T cell receptor beta chains below, sequenced in a study of Ad26.COV2.S vaccination and SARS-CoV-2 variants (dated by TCRdb to 2020 to 2022). The sample's treatment or condition label, decoded: approximately 18 received Ad26.COV2.S at low or high dose, single or two shots; about 5 received placebo; per-sample allocation not given. Repertoires of vaccine and placebo recipients were sequenced from samples taken on day 63 after the first injection. Libraries were constructed by the immunoSEQ multiplex PCR assay. TCRdb re-hosts the immuneACCESS table, in-frame sequences only. Its copies lack some clones; in the studies checked, an unresolved V gene accounts for under half of them, and the cause for the rest is not known. In all, the sample holds hundreds of thousands of clones, and around 86% of those were seen once. The top ten clones comprise more than 3% of the sample.

The specimen was peripheral blood, collected in a trial of Ad26.COV2.S vaccine versus placebo. The receptors come from a person aged 18-60 years who received the Ad26.COV2.S COVID-19 vaccine or a placebo.

The CDR3 is CASSLAGPRGAYEQYF. The CDR3 nucleotides are TGTGCCAGCAGCTTAGCCGGGCCTCGAGGGGCATACGAGCAGTACTTC. The chain links TRBV11-2 to TRBJ2-7; D possibly uses TRBD1 or TRBD2 (5 bases each). The germline V gene has CDR1 SGHAT and CDR2 FQNNGV. V lost 1 base and J 4 bases, leaving 17 bases between the germline ends. This CDR3 comprises 16 residues.

The table lists this clone with a count of one. The V and J genes are TRBV19 and TRBJ2-1, with no clear D. V was cut by 4 bases and J by 4 bases, with 8 bases left in between. CDR1 and CDR2 from the germline V gene are LNHDA and SQIVND (reference sequence). CDR3 length: 13 residues. The CDR3 bases are TGTGCCAGTAGTAGCCTCCTTTACAATGAGCAGTTCTTC. Its protein is CASSSLLYNEQFF.

Concerning this clone: This specimen includes other DNA sequences encoding the same CDR3. This chain joins TRBV30 and TRBJ1-3; D remains unclear. The CDR3 covers 11 residues. CDR1 and CDR2 (germline): GTSNPN, SVGIG (reference sequence). Trimming left V 0 bases short and J 4 bases short, with 1 base between. The CDR3 region is CAWSVGNTIYF. The CDR3 nucleotides read TGTGCCTGGAGTGTCGGAAACACCATATATTTT.

Here the CDR3 DNA reads TGTGCCAGCAGCTTGGACTTCCCGGGGGAGCTGTTTTTT. This translates into CASSLDFPGELFF. This rearrangement joins TRBV5-8 to TRBJ2-2; D unresolved. The CDR3 covers 13 residues. The V and J ends lost 0 bases and 8 bases respectively, with 8 bases between them. CDR1 is SGHTS and CDR2 is YDEGEE in the germline V gene.

The chain recombines TRBV10-3 with TRBJ2-6; possible D gene TRBD2, 6 bases. Trimming removed 4 bases at V and 4 bases at J, with 17 bases between. Germline V CDR1 and CDR2: ENHRY, SYGVKD. There are 17 residues in the CDR3. In DNA, the CDR3 is TGTGCCATCAGTGGGAGTCTGGAGGCGGGGGGGGCCAACGTCCTGACTTTC. It yields the protein CAISGSLEAGGANVLTF.

This clone is a singleton in its sample. The genes are TRBV11-2 and TRBJ1-5; possibly TRBD1 for D (5 bases). With 1 base removed from V and 2 bases from J, the gap between germline ends came to 12 bases. CDR1 and CDR2 from the germline V gene are SGHAT and FQNNGV. The CDR3 runs 16 residues. The CDR3 DNA reads as TGTGCCAGCAGCTTAGTAGGAGGGGTCGGCAATCAGCCCCAGCATTTT. It specifies CASSLVGGVGNQPQHF.

The chain has TRBV7-2 and TRBJ1-2; D gene uncertain. The CDR3 totals 14 residues. Looked up from germline, CDR1 is SGHTA and CDR2 is FQGNSA. V was pared by 0 bases and J by 4 bases, with 9 bases between. CDR3 protein: CASSLARGTYGYTF. DNA of the CDR3: TGTGCCAGCAGCTTAGCGCGGGGTACCTATGGCTACACCTTC. The full variable domain, with the rest looked up from reference TRBV7-2 and TRBJ1-2, is GAGVSQSPSNKVTEKGKDVELRCDPISGHTALYWYRQSLGQGLEFLIYFQGNSAPDKSGLPSDRFSAERTGGSVSTLTIQRTQQEDSAVYLCASSLARGTYGYTFGSGTRLTVV.

V and J are TRBV30 and TRBJ2-1, with D maybe TRBD2 (6 bases). The CDR3 spans 14 residues. The V end lost 3 bases, the J end lost 8 bases, and 17 bases lay between the germline ends. Germline V CDR1 and CDR2: GTSNPN, SVGIG (reference sequence). The CDR3: CAWRRRGGLYEQFF. The DNA of the CDR3 is TGTGCCTGGAGAAGACGGGGAGGTTTGTATGAGCAGTTCTTC.

The chain employs TRBV3-1 (or the pseudogene TRBV3-2) and TRBJ2-7; 9 bases fit TRBD2. Trimming removed 8 bases from V and 7 bases from J; junction bases left unmatched: 18. The CDR3 runs to 16 residues. Germline CDR1 reads LGHDT; CDR2 reads YNNKEL (reference sequence). In DNA, the CDR3 is TGTGCCAGCCAGGGACCAGCGGGGGGTCGGGTTAGGGAGCAGTACTTC. Residues: CASQGPAGGRVREQYF.

In nucleotides, the CDR3 is TGTGCTAGTGTTGGGGCAGATACGCAGTATTTT. Translated: CASVGADTQYF. This chain joins TRBV12-5 and TRBJ2-3, with unresolved D. Germline V gives CDR1 LGHNT, CDR2 FRNRAP. The ends were cut back, 7 bases at V and 4 bases at J, with 6 bases in the middle. This CDR3 is built from 11 residues.

This chain links TRBV4-1 with TRBJ2-5; TRBD1 is a possible D gene (6 bases). Trimming shortened V by 4 bases and J by 3 bases, and 15 bases separated the two germline ends. Germline-derived CDR1 and CDR2 are MGHRA and YSYEKL. The CDR3 is made up of 15 amino acids. The CDR3 bases are TGCGCCAGCAGCCCTAGGACAGCACGAGAAGAGACCCAGTACTTC. Residues: CASSPRTAREETQYF.

The chain is built from TRBV2 and TRBJ2-1, with D tentatively TRBD1 (5 bases). The germline gives CDR1 SNHLY, CDR2 FYNNEI. Trimming removed 5 bases from V and 9 bases from J, with 14 bases in between. This CDR3 comprises 13 residues. The CDR3 DNA sequence: TGTGCCAGCAGTCCCAGGCAGGGTGGTGAGCAGTTCTTC. It is translated as CASSPRQGGEQFF. The full variable domain, its missing parts supplied by reference TRBV2 and TRBJ2-1, is EPEVTQTPSHQVTQMGQEVILRCVPISNHLYFYWYRQILGQKVEFLVSFYNNEISEKSEIFDDQFSVERPDGSNFTLKIRSTKLEDSAMYFCASSPRQGGEQFFGPGTRLTVL.

This rearrangement joins TRBV30 to TRBJ1-5; 7 nucleotides agree with TRBD1. Looked up from germline, CDR1 is GTSNPN and CDR2 is SVGIG (reference sequence). Trimming at V came to 0 bases and at J to 4 bases, leaving 6 bases not matched to a gene. CDR3 length: 15 residues. Here the CDR3 reads CAWSVRGLGNQPQHF. DNA for the CDR3: TGTGCCTGGAGTGTTAGGGGGCTAGGAAATCAGCCCCAGCATTTT.

The V gene is TRBV19, the J gene TRBJ1-2, with 9 nucleotides matching TRBD1. V lost 6 bases, J lost 4 bases, and 9 bases stayed unmatched. This CDR3 contains 15 residues. CDR1 and CDR2 (germline): LNHDA, SQIVND (reference sequence). The CDR3 is CASRDTGTGLYGYTF. Here the CDR3 DNA reads TGTGCCAGTAGGGATACCGGGACAGGGCTCTATGGCTACACCTTC. The whole variable domain, filled in from reference TRBV19 and TRBJ1-2, reads DGGITQSPKYLFRKEGQNVTLSCEQNLNHDAMYWYRQDPGQGLRLIYYSQIVNDFQKGDIAEGYSVSREKKESFPLTVTSAQKNPTAFYLCASRDTGTGLYGYTFGSGTRLTVV.

Points on this clone: The same CDR3 can be traced to other DNA sequences in this sample. The genes are TRBV6-5 and TRBJ1-4; the D is unclear. V shed 0 bases and J shed 5 bases, with 7 bases lying between them. The germline V gene encodes CDR1 MNHEY and CDR2 SVGAGI. The CDR3 spans 14 residues. The DNA of the CDR3 is TGTGCCAGCAGTTACTCGGGCGGGAATGAAAAACTGTTTTTT. Its protein is CASSYSGGNEKLFF.

The chain is built from TRBV6-4 and TRBJ2-2; a possible D gene is TRBD1 (5 bases). V gave up 0 bases and J gave up 1 base, with 9 bases separating them. The CDR3 length is 16 residues. In germline, CDR1 is MRHNA, CDR2 SNTAGT. This chain's CDR3 is CASSDSTQGNTGELFF. The DNA of the CDR3 is TGTGCCAGCAGTGACTCAACTCAGGGGAACACCGGGGAGCTGTTTTTT.

The genes are TRBV7-9 and TRBJ2-1; possible D gene TRBD1, 6 bases. The CDR3 is made up of 14 amino acids. The ends were cut back, 5 bases at V and 1 base at J, with 9 bases in the middle. Germline values: CDR1 SEHNR, CDR2 FQNEAQ (reference sequence). CDR3 nucleotide sequence: TGTGCCAGCAGCCGGGACAATTCCTACAATGAGCAGTTCTTC. The encoded protein is CASSRDNSYNEQFF.

This chain uses TRBV4-3 with TRBJ1-1, with D unresolved. V was pared by 5 bases and J by 0 bases, with 22 bases between. The CDR3 has 18 residues. Germline assignment: CDR1 LGHNA and CDR2 YSLEER. The DNA for the CDR3 is TGCGCCAGCAGCGAATGGTTGGCAGGCGGAGGTGTGAACACTGAAGCTTTCTTT. Translated, it gives CASSEWLAGGGVNTEAFF.

This clone was seen once. The chain couples TRBV14 to TRBJ2-7; no clear D gene. The CDR3 is made up of 11 amino acids. Germline values: CDR1 SGHDN, CDR2 FVKESK. The V and J ends lost 2 bases and 9 bases respectively, with 8 bases between them. The CDR3 region is CASSQNSRQYF. CDR3 bases: TGTGCCAGCAGCCAAAACTCTCGGCAGTACTTC.

This rearrangement joins TRBV5-5 to TRBJ2-2, with a possible D match to TRBD1 (5 bases). Germline V CDR1 and CDR2: SGHKS, YYEKEE (reference sequence). CDR3 length: 14 residues. Trimming stripped 7 bases from V and 2 bases from J, with 12 bases between. The CDR3 here is CASFRQGNTGELFF. The CDR3 coding sequence is TGTGCCAGCTTCAGGCAGGGAAACACCGGGGAGCTGTTTTTT.

The V and J genes are TRBV19 and TRBJ2-7, with TRBD2 matching 7 bases. From germline, CDR1 is LNHDA and CDR2 SQIVND (reference sequence). V was clipped by 6 bases and J by 0 bases; unmatched bases: 5. The CDR3 loop spans 14 amino acids. The CDR3 DNA reads TGTGCCAGTAGCCAGCGGGGCTACTCCTACGAGCAGTACTTC. Encoded protein: CASSQRGYSYEQYF.

This chain uses TRBV6-1 with TRBJ1-2; no clear D gene. V was clipped by 1 base and J by 5 bases, with 11 bases between them. The germline gives CDR1 MNHNS, CDR2 SASEGT. The CDR3 runs 14 residues. The CDR3 sequence: CASSEDDTTYGYTF. The CDR3 nucleotides are TGTGCCAGCAGTGAAGACGATACCACTTATGGCTACACCTTC.

The rearrangement links TRBV27 to TRBJ1-2; TRBD1 matches 7 bases. The CDR3 contains 15 residues. Unmatched junction bases numbered 11, after V lost 5 bases and J lost 5 bases. Per germline, CDR1 MNHEY and CDR2 SMNVEV (reference sequence). The CDR3 protein is CASSLSGTARYGYTF. CDR3 sequence (DNA): TGTGCCAGCAGTCTCTCCGGGACAGCCAGATATGGCTACACCTTC.

The gene calls are TRBV13 and TRBJ1-6, with no clear D. The V gene's germline CDR1 is PRHDT and CDR2 FYEKMQ (reference sequence). The CDR3 sequence is 14 residues long. V lost 3 bases to trimming and J lost 8 bases, with 11 bases between them. CDR3: CASSFRAKDSPLHF. CDR3 DNA: TGTGCCAGCAGCTTTAGGGCAAAGGATTCACCCCTCCACTTT.

This chain joins TRBV4-1 and TRBJ1-1; possibly TRBD1 for D (5 bases). V was trimmed by 4 bases and J by 5 bases, leaving 23 bases between them. Germline V lookup: CDR1 MGHRA, CDR2 YSYEKL. This CDR3 has 17 amino acids. The CDR3 nucleotides read TGCGCCAGCAGCCGAAACCCGGGACGCAGGGATCGAACTGAAGCTTTCTTT. Protein sequence: CASSRNPGRRDRTEAFF.

V and J are TRBV18 and TRBJ1-3; D gene ambiguous. In germline, CDR1 is KGHSH, CDR2 LQKENI. This CDR3 spans 17 amino acids. V lost 0 bases, J lost 0 bases, and 12 bases lay in between. As DNA, the CDR3 is TGTGCCAGCTCACCACCAATTGGGTCTTCCTCTGGAAACACCATATATTTT. Its protein product is CASSPPIGSSSGNTIYF.